The rows below give T cell receptor beta chains drawn from one sample of a study of blood T cell repertoires in COVID-19. Generated by immunoSEQ multiplex PCR, the TCRdb table keeps only in-frame clones and is missing some. The sample lists fewer than 350,000 clones; approximately 81% were seen once. Sequencing was carried out using PBMCs or T cells enriched from blood (not recorded which). All receptors derive from a woman younger than 45 who had been exposed to COVID-19. The CDR3 runs from the conserved cysteine through the conserved F or W. A D gene is named only where the DNA matches it firmly. Part of the rows lack a size; the others show once, few, many or a class for expanded clones.

j_call v_call d_call clone_size cdr3_aa cdr3_nt
TRBJ1-5 TRBV1 . . CTSSQDTGQAGQPQHF TGCACCAGCAGCCAAGATACGGGACAGGCGGGTCAGCCCCAGCATTTT
TRBJ2-5 TRBV9 . many CASSVVSGPQETQYF TGTGCCAGCAGCGTAGTCAGCGGTCCCCAAGAGACCCAGTACTTC
TRBJ1-2 TRBV18 . . CASSPPGAGPGANYGYTF TGTGCCAGCTCACCCCCCGGGGCGGGGCCGGGTGCTAACTATGGCTACACCTTC
TRBJ1-6 TRBV7-9 . . CASINAEGYNSPLHF TGTGCCAGCATAAATGCTGAGGGATATAATTCACCCCTCCACTTT
TRBJ1-5 TRBV27 . . CASSRSKDQPQHF TGTGCCAGCAGCCGTAGTAAAGATCAGCCCCAGCATTTT
TRBJ1-2 TRBV28 TRBD1 once CASSTSGGVYGYTF TGTGCCAGCAGTACCTCAGGGGGCGTCTATGGCTACACCTTC
TRBJ2-7 TRBV7-8 TRBD2 . CASSPLAASGVTYEQYF TGTGCCAGCAGCCCTCTCGCGGCTAGCGGGGTGACCTACGAGCAGTACTTC
TRBJ2-1 TRBV15 TRBD2 . CATSRESSGRRPYNEQFF TGTGCCACCAGCAGAGAGTCTAGCGGGCGGCGGCCCTACAATGAGCAGTTCTTC
TRBJ1-3 TRBV4-3 . few CASRRSSGNTIYF TGCGCCAGCAGGAGAAGTTCTGGAAACACCATATATTTT
TRBJ2-3 TRBV7-8 . . CASSFRPSTGGTDTQYF TGTGCCAGCAGCTTCCGACCCTCGACGGGAGGCACAGATACGCAGTATTTT
TRBJ1-1 TRBV4-1 TRBD1 . CASSQGGTGSVNTEAFF TGCGCCAGCAGCCAAGGGGGGACAGGGAGCGTAAACACTGAAGCTTTCTTT
TRBJ1-5 TRBV4-3 . . CASSPWPGPQPQHF TGCGCCAGCAGCCCTTGGCCGGGTCCTCAGCCCCAGCATTTT
TRBJ1-2 TRBV19 . . CASSIGQGPVTGYGYTF TGTGCCAGTAGTATAGGGCAGGGGCCGGTAACTGGCTATGGCTACACCTTC
TRBJ1-5 TRBV7-2 . . CASSLVKGGHQPQHF TGTGCCAGCAGCTTAGTTAAAGGCGGGCATCAGCCCCAGCATTTT
TRBJ2-7 TRBV18 TRBD1 . CASSPGRGYEQYF TGTGCCAGCTCACCAGGCAGGGGGTATGAGCAGTACTTC
TRBJ2-7 TRBV6-5 TRBD1 . CASRPDRAYEQYF TGTGCCAGCAGACCAGACAGGGCTTACGAGCAGTACTTC
TRBJ2-5 TRBV20-1 . . CSASGLGAGKETQYF TGCAGTGCTAGTGGGCTGGGGGCGGGCAAGGAGACCCAGTACTTC
TRBJ1-1 TRBV29-1 . . CSGPIGGARTEAFF TGCAGCGGCCCGATTGGGGGCGCGAGGACTGAAGCTTTCTTT
TRBJ2-1 TRBV18 TRBD1 . CASSPDRNEQFF TGTGCCAGCTCACCGGACAGGAATGAGCAGTTCTTC
TRBJ2-5 TRBV5-1 TRBD1 . CASSSAKQGAGETQYF TGCGCCAGCAGCTCGGCGAAACAGGGGGCGGGAGAGACCCAGTACTTC
TRBJ2-1 TRBV2 TRBD2 . CASSPGLVREQFF TGTGCCAGCAGTCCGGGACTAGTTCGTGAGCAGTTCTTC
TRBJ2-5 TRBV5-8 TRBD2 . CASSTVAGLAVGETQYF TGTGCCAGCAGCACAGTAGCGGGCCTCGCAGTAGGGGAGACCCAGTACTTC
TRBJ2-7 TRBV28 . . CASVPGSHLLYEQYF TGTGCCAGCGTTCCTGGCAGTCACCTCCTGTACGAGCAGTACTTC
TRBJ1-1 TRBV6-1 TRBD1 few CASSDSRGVKAFF TGTGCCAGCAGTGATTCCAGGGGGGTGAAGGCTTTCTTT
TRBJ2-3 TRBV4-2 . . CASSQTTSTDTQYF TGTGCCAGCAGTCAGACTACCAGCACAGATACGCAGTATTTT
TRBJ1-2 TRBV5-1 . . CASRLTGNYGYTF TGCGCCAGCAGACTTACAGGGAACTATGGCTACACCTTC
TRBJ1-3 TRBV7-9 TRBD1 . CASSPGTGTGNTIYF TGTGCCAGCAGCCCAGGGACAGGAACGGGAAACACCATATATTTT
TRBJ2-7 TRBV7-6 TRBD2 . CASSLLAGGEQYF TGTGCCAGCAGCTTACTAGCGGGAGGCGAGCAGTACTTC
TRBJ1-3 TRBV29-1 . . CSVSQKGNTIYF TGCAGCGTTAGCCAAAAGGGAAACACCATATATTTT
TRBJ2-6 TRBV28 . . CASSLFGASGANVLTF TGTGCCAGCAGTCTCTTCGGAGCCTCTGGGGCCAACGTCCTGACTTTC
TRBJ1-3 TRBV18 TRBD1 . CASSPNRGKDTIYF TGTGCCAGCTCACCAAACAGGGGGAAAGACACCATATATTTT
TRBJ2-7 TRBV6-2/TRBV6-3 . . CASSYRPPQRRYEQYF TGTGCCAGCAGTTACCGCCCCCCTCAGCGTCGGTACGAGCAGTACTTC
TRBJ1-2 TRBV19 . . CASSIRGGGYTF TGTGCCAGTAGTATTCGAGGTGGGGGCTACACCTTC
TRBJ2-5 TRBV5-1 . . CASSLLSSQETQYF TGCGCCAGCAGCTTGTTGTCGTCCCAAGAGACCCAGTACTTC
TRBJ1-3 TRBV7-8 . . CASSFLHSSGNTIYF TGTGCCAGCAGCTTTCTCCATAGCTCTGGAAACACCATATATTTT
TRBJ2-7 TRBV4-2 TRBD1 . CASSQEGDSAYEQYF TGTGCCAGCAGCCAAGAAGGGGACAGTGCCTACGAGCAGTACTTC
TRBJ1-2 TRBV28 . . CASSSEYSSYGYTF TGTGCCAGCAGTTCAGAATACAGTTCCTATGGCTACACCTTC
TRBJ2-5 TRBV7-2 . . CASSLQGFQETQYF TGTGCCAGCAGCTTGCAGGGGTTCCAAGAGACCCAGTACTTC
TRBJ1-2 TRBV6-5 TRBD1 . CASRTGTNYGYTF TGTGCCAGCAGGACAGGGACTAACTATGGCTACACCTTC
TRBJ1-3 TRBV27 . . CASSLGQGNTIYF TGTGCCAGCAGTTTAGGACAGGGAAACACCATATATTTT
TRBJ1-5 TRBV6-1 . once CASSESWGVHF TGTGCCAGCAGTGAAAGTTGGGGGGTGCATTTT
TRBJ1-2 TRBV5-1 . . CASSLVQGNYGYTF TGCGCCAGCAGCTTGGTCCAGGGAAATTATGGCTACACCTTC
TRBJ2-5 TRBV10-3 . . CAIRNQQETQYF TGTGCCATCAGAAACCAGCAAGAGACCCAGTACTTC
TRBJ1-1 TRBV27 TRBD1 . CASSLEGGGDTEAFF TGTGCCAGCAGTTTAGAAGGGGGCGGGGACACTGAAGCTTTCTTT
TRBJ2-3 TRBV6-2/TRBV6-3 TRBD2 . CASSSLAGGLFPDTQYF TGTGCCAGCAGTTCGCTAGCGGGGGGGCTTTTCCCAGATACGCAGTATTTT
TRBJ1-6 TRBV4-3 TRBD1 . CASSWNRGDDNSPLHF TGCGCCAGCAGCTGGAACAGGGGGGACGATAATTCACCCCTCCACTTT
TRBJ1-3 TRBV18 TRBD1 . CASSPPSPGTGNTIYF TGTGCCAGCTCACCACCTAGTCCCGGGACAGGGAACACCATATATTTT
TRBJ2-7 TRBV9 . few CASSVERYRDRDEQYF TGTGCCAGCAGCGTAGAGCGATACAGGGATCGAGACGAGCAGTACTTC
TRBJ2-5 TRBV19 . . CASSSPGRETQYF TGTGCCAGTAGTAGTCCAGGGAGGGAGACCCAGTACTTC
TRBJ1-4 TRBV19 . . CASSIQATNEKLFF TGTGCCAGTAGTATACAGGCGACTAATGAAAAACTGTTTTTT
TRBJ1-3 TRBV6-5 . . CASSREGAIYF TGTGCCAGCAGTCGGGAAGGAGCCATATATTTT
TRBJ2-3 TRBV27 . few CASSFEHPQGPDTQYF TGTGCCAGCAGTTTCGAACACCCACAGGGCCCAGATACGCAGTATTTT
TRBJ1-4 TRBV6-5 . few CAIWTSEKLFF TGTGCCATTTGGACATCTGAAAAACTGTTTTTT
TRBJ2-1 TRBV9 . . CASSVQERVYNEQFF TGTGCCAGCAGCGTACAGGAGCGGGTCTATAATGAGCAGTTCTTC
TRBJ2-7 TRBV30 . once CAWSVGLAVSYEQYF TGTGCCTGGAGTGTGGGGTTAGCGGTCTCCTACGAGCAGTACTTC